This T cell receptor beta chain was identified in a study of shared clonotypes between healthy human individuals. The study's findings and limits: Relative to their counterparts shared across all four donors, non-shared clonotypes exhibited diminished generation probabilities. Expectations were that clonotype sharing among donors would be affected by sequencing depth. Compared with memory subsets, naive subsets generally had larger estimated richness.

The CDR3 consists of 15 residues. Germline V gene data show CDR1 as SGHDN and CDR2 as FVKESK. Trimming stripped 1 base from V and 4 bases from J, with 8 bases between. Clones were read by immunoSEQ multiplex PCR, and TCRdb kept only the in-frame ones, dropping some. Seen here are approximately 1.9 million clones, 85% to 95% observed once, and the top ten hold around 1.8%. With respect to this clone: Its specificity is not known.

The naive CD8 population came from CD45RO-negative cells selected for CCR7, without terminally differentiated effector memory CD45RA+ cells. Recent vaccinations or acute infections were absent in the healthy HIV-negative adult donors. The receptor comes from a man aged 18 to 30 in good health. Some clones in this sample may be carry-over from other donors' samples. Sequenced: naive CD8+ T cells from PBMCs. The chain carries TRBV14 and TRBJ1-6; D is perhaps TRBD1 (6 bases). The CDR3 sequence is CASSQGQGYNSPLHF. CDR3 in DNA: TGTGCCAGCAGCCAAGGGCAGGGGTATAATTCACCCCTCCACTTT.